This TCR beta chain was profiled in a study of blood T cell repertoires in COVID-19. Participant age was roughly 18 to 100 years, and participants resided in 20 to 30 US areas. Cohorts were determined from participant-reported clinical history. Profiling relied on immunoSEQ multiplex PCR, and the TCRdb table lists in-frame clones only, not all of them. The sample lists a few hundred thousand clones, just over 85% seen once, with roughly a tenth in the top ten. Sequencing used PBMCs or T cells enriched from blood (not recorded which). The sequence was collected from a woman aged 18-29 years who had recovered from COVID-19.

CDR3 amino acids: CASRHLQGRNTEAFF. CDR3 DNA sequence: TGTGCCAGCAGGCATCTACAGGGCAGGAACACTGAAGCTTTCTTT. The genes are TRBV28 and TRBJ1-1; weak D call: TRBD1 (6 bases). V was cut by 6 bases and J by 1 base, with 15 bases left in between. The CDR3 consists of 15 residues. Germline loops: CDR1 MDHEN, CDR2 SYDVKM. The variable domain in full, with the rest retrieved from reference TRBV28 and TRBJ1-1, is DVKVTQSSRYLVKRTGEKVFLECVQDMDHENMFWYRQDPGLGLRLIYFSYDVKMKEKGDIPEGYSVSREKKERFSLILESASTNQTSMYLCASRHLQGRNTEAFFGQGTRLTVV.